Below, one T cell receptor (beta chain) is given with its context. The target antigen is unknown. Sample-barcoded 5' priming and a J-beta primer mix drove a second PCR of 7 to 11 cycles. Carrying 12 random nucleotides, a template-switch adaptor labeled each individual cDNA molecule. TCRdb used MiXCR to reprocess the 5' RACE reads, holding one entry per CDR3 protein. The table records over 1,500,000 distinct CDR3 sequences, 39% of them present only once. Caucasian individuals from Russia who were healthy and aged about 6 to 95 acted as donors. This sample is drawn from a study of blood T cells in healthy people across ages. General study points: Researchers said unsorted PBMCs prevented a conclusive naive versus antigen-experienced comparison. Strong correlation was found linking TCR beta diversity to naive T cell percentage.

The junction had 9 bases not matched to a gene; V was cut back by 6 bases and J by 2 bases. The length of the CDR3 is 15 residues. CDR1 MNHEY and CDR2 SVGEGT come from the germline V gene. V and J are TRBV6-2 or TRBV6-3 and TRBJ1-2; 7 nucleotides align to TRBD1. The source material was blood. The receptor comes from a human donor in good health. This CDR3 is CASSPQGRTNYGYTF. The CDR3 coding sequence is TGTGCCAGCAGCCCACAGGGGCGAACGAACTATGGCTACACCTTC.